The 7 T cell receptor beta chains given below trace back to one sample, sequenced in a study of Graves' ophthalmopathy and Graves' hyperthyroidism. TCR beta CDR3 regions were amplified from RNA transcripts. RT-PCR with HTBI primers came first, then second-round multiplex PCR. TCRdb itself ran the multiplex PCR reads through MiXCR, one entry per CDR3 protein. The table has under 200,000 distinct CDR3 sequences, under 40% seen once; the top ten hold about 6%. Sequencing input: peripheral blood. The receptor source for this set is a woman aged 40 to 55 with Graves' ophthalmopathy.

This clonotype was counted ten times or more. The chain joins TRBV27 to TRBJ2-5; D is undetermined. Germline values: CDR1 MNHEY, CDR2 SMNVEV (reference sequence). The CDR3 covers 15 residues. V was trimmed by 2 bases and J by 1 base, leaving 11 bases between them. The CDR3 protein is CASSLRARFQETQYF. The CDR3 bases are TGTGCCAGCAGTTTAAGGGCGCGGTTCCAAGAGACCCAGTACTTC.

This clonotype was counted many times. This chain links TRBV6-1 with TRBJ1-6; D gene uncertain. Per germline, CDR1 MNHNS and CDR2 SASEGT. The V and J ends lost 8 bases and 9 bases respectively, with 5 bases between them. This CDR3 comprises 10 residues. For the CDR3, the DNA is TGTGCCAGCGGGAGTTCACCCCTCCACTTT. It codes for CASGSSPLHF.

This clonotype was seen repeatedly, ten times or more. V usage is TRBV20-1 and J usage is TRBJ1-1, with 10 bases that match TRBD1. This CDR3 is 13 amino acids long. Germline CDR1 DFQATT, CDR2 SNEGSKA (reference sequence). V lost 7 bases to trimming and J lost 4 bases; unmatched junction nucleotides: 6. In nucleotides, the CDR3 is TGCAGTGGTACGACAGGGGGCGGCACTGAAGCTTTCTTT. Translated: CSGTTGGGTEAFF.

This sequence joins TRBV11-2 and TRBJ2-7, with a possible D match to TRBD2 (6 bases). The CDR3 is made up of 12 amino acids. Germline-derived CDR1 and CDR2 are SGHAT and FQNNGV. V was shortened by 4 bases and J by 13 bases, with 17 bases between the two germline ends. CDR3 region: CASSSSAGLEYF. DNA of the CDR3: TGTGCCAGCAGCTCCAGCGCGGGATTGGAATACTTC.

This clonotype was counted a few times. The chain is built from TRBV6-1 and TRBJ2-7, with D perhaps being TRBD1 or TRBD2 (5 bases each). Germline-derived CDR1 and CDR2 are MNHNS and SASEGT. V lost 7 bases to trimming and J lost 5 bases, with 18 bases between them. The length of the CDR3 is 14 residues. The CDR3 loop reads CASKSGTGPHEQYF. CDR3 sequence (DNA): TGTGCCAGCAAGTCCGGGACCGGGCCCCACGAGCAGTACTTC.

This clonotype was counted at least ten times. This chain links TRBV6-1 with TRBJ1-6; no definite D call. The V gene lost 6 bases and the J gene lost 7 bases, with 10 bases spanning the gap. The germline V gene has CDR1 MNHNS and CDR2 SASEGT. CDR3 length: 13 residues. CDR3 in DNA: TGTGCCAGCAGGGTAGACATAAATTCACCCCTCCACTTT. The encoded protein is CASRVDINSPLHF.

This clonotype has only one observation. The chain combines TRBV28 with TRBJ1-5; D is uncertain. Deletions cut 2 bases from V and 12 bases from J, with 14 bases between. The CDR3 has 13 amino acids. Germline loops: CDR1 MDHEN, CDR2 SYDVKM. The CDR3 bases are TGTGCCAGCAGTTTAAGGGTACTTAAGGTCCAGCATTTT. Protein product: CASSLRVLKVQHF.